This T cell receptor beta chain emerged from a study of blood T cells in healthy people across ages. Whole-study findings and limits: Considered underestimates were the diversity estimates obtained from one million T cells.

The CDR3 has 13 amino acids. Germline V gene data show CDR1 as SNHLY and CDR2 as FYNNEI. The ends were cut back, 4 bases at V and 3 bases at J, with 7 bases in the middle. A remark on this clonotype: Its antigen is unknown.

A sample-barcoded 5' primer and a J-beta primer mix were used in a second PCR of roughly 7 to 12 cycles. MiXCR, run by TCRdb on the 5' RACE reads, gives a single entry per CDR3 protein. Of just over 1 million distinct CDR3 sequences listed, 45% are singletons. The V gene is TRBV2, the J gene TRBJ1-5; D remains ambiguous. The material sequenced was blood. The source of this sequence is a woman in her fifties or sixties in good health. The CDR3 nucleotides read TGTGCCAGCAGTGGACGTTACAATCAGCCCCAGCATTTT. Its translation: CASSGRYNQPQHF.